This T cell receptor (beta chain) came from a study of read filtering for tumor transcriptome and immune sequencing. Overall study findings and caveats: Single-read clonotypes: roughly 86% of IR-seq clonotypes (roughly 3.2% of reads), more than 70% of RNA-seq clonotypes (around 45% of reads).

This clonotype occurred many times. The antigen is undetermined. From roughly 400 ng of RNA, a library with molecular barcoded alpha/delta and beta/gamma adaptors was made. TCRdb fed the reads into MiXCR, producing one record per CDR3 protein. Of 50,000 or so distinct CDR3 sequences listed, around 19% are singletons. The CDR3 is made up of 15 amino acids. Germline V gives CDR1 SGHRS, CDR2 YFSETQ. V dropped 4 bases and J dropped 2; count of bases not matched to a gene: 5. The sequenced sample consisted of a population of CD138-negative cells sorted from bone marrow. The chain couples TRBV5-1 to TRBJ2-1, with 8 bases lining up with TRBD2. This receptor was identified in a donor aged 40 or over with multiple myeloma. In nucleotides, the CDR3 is TGCGCCAGCAGCGTAAGCGGGAGACCCTACAATGAGCAGTTCTTC. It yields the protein CASSVSGRPYNEQFF.